Below, 31 T cell receptor beta chains from the same sample are listed, as sequenced in a study of blood T cell repertoires in COVID-19. TCRdb keeps only in-frame clones here, not all; method: immunoSEQ multiplex PCR. The table has about 92,000 clones, about 70% seen once. Input material: peripheral blood. All receptors derive from an older woman in a cohort sampled during active or convalescent COVID-19.

The chain links TRBV6-5 to TRBJ2-1, with D perhaps TRBD1 (6 bases). V was trimmed by 6 bases and J by 1 base, leaving 13 bases between them. Germline V lookup: CDR1 MNHEY, CDR2 SVGAGI. The CDR3 is 15 amino acids. CDR3 coding DNA: TGTGCCAGCAGATCAACAGGGATATCCTACAATGAGCAGTTCTTC. It is translated as CASRSTGISYNEQFF.

This clone was detected only a few times. The CDR3 loop reads CASSLRASWNEQFF. The CDR3 DNA reads TGTGCCAGCAGCTTAAGGGCCTCTTGGAATGAGCAGTTCTTC. The rearrangement links TRBV7-3 to TRBJ2-1; D gene uncertain. Trimming cost V 1 base and J 7 bases, with 11 bases left between them. CDR3 length: 14 amino acids. Germline values: CDR1 SGHTA, CDR2 FQGTGA.

The V gene is TRBV7-2, the J gene TRBJ1-2; D is possibly TRBD1 (6 bases). This CDR3 has 14 amino acids. Germline CDR1 is SGHTA and CDR2 is FQGNSA. Trimming removed 5 bases from V and 4 bases from J, with 14 bases in between. CDR3 in amino acids: CASSPQGSSYGYTF. The CDR3 coding sequence is TGTGCCAGCAGCCCTCAGGGGTCTAGCTATGGCTACACCTTC.

The rearrangement joins TRBV5-1 to TRBJ2-4; TRBD1 matches 7 bases. The CDR3 extends over 17 amino acids. V was pared by 0 bases and J by 1 base, with 7 bases of the junction left unmatched. Germline CDR1 is SGHRS and CDR2 is YFSETQ. The CDR3 here is CASSLAFGQVAKNIQYF. In nucleotides, the CDR3 is TGCGCCAGCAGCTTGGCCTTCGGACAGGTCGCCAAAAACATTCAGTACTTC. The complete variable domain, with remaining parts taken from reference TRBV5-1 and TRBJ2-4, reads KAGVTQTPRYLIKTRGQQVTLSCSPISGHRSVSWYQQTPGQGLQFLFEYFSETQRNKGNFPGRFSGRQFSNSRSEMNVSTLELGDSALYLCASSLAFGQVAKNIQYFGAGTRLSVL.

This chain connects TRBV5-6 to TRBJ2-7, with TRBD1 identical over 7 bases. V lost 3 bases and J lost 1; bases outside the gene matches: 1. This CDR3 has 13 residues. From germline, CDR1 is SGHDT and CDR2 YYEEEE. CDR3 bases: TGTGCCAGCAGCTGGGGACAGTCCTACGAGCAGTACTTC. It yields the protein CASSWGQSYEQYF.

J is TRBJ2-5 and V is TRBV7-2; 10 bases align to TRBD2. Trimming removed 5 bases from V and 4 bases from J; junction bases left unmatched: 4. The CDR3 covers 14 residues. Germline CDR1 and CDR2: SGHTA and FQGNSA. The CDR3 DNA sequence: TGTGCCAGCAGCCCAGCGGGGGGGCGAGAGACCCAGTACTTC. Translated: CASSPAGGRETQYF.

The rearrangement uses TRBV19 and TRBJ1-5, with D possibly TRBD1 on 5 matching bases. The CDR3 totals 15 residues. In germline, CDR1 is LNHDA, CDR2 SQIVND (reference sequence). The V end lost 5 bases, the J end lost 4 bases, and 15 bases lay between the germline ends. DNA for the CDR3: TGTGCCAGTAGTGCCGGGACTTTTTGGAATCAGCCCCAGCATTTT. Translating it yields CASSAGTFWNQPQHF. Filled out from reference TRBV19 and TRBJ1-5, the complete variable domain reads DGGITQSPKYLFRKEGQNVTLSCEQNLNHDAMYWYRQDPGQGLRLIYYSQIVNDFQKGDIAEGYSVSREKKESFPLTVTSAQKNPTAFYLCASSAGTFWNQPQHFGDGTRLSIL.

The chain joins TRBV13 to TRBJ2-7; tentatively, D is TRBD2 (5 bases). This CDR3 has 16 amino acids. The germline V and J ends were trimmed by 4 bases and 4 bases, with 20 bases remaining between them. Germline V gene lookup returns CDR1 PRHDT and CDR2 FYEKMQ (reference sequence). The CDR3 region has the DNA TGTGCCAGCAGCTCCGACCGGAGGAAGGCATGGTACGAGCAGTACTTC. It codes for CASSSDRRKAWYEQYF.

This clone was recorded a few times. The chain is built from TRBV29-1 and TRBJ1-3, with D possibly matching TRBD1 (6 bases). The V end lost 3 bases, the J end lost 4 bases, and 7 bases lay between the germline ends. CDR1 SQVTM and CDR2 ANQGSEA come from the germline V gene. The CDR3 has 12 residues. CDR3 nucleotide sequence: TGCAGCGTTGACACAGGGGGAAACACCATATATTTT. Translation: CSVDTGGNTIYF.

This clone has just a few counts. V and J are TRBV18 and TRBJ1-1; possibly TRBD1 for D (6 bases). The CDR3 is made up of 14 amino acids. V was trimmed by 4 bases and J by 6 bases, leaving 15 bases between them. From germline, CDR1 is KGHSH and CDR2 LQKENI. The CDR3 DNA is TGTGCCAGCTCACAATTACAACAGGGCGCTGAAGCTTTCTTT. Its translation: CASSQLQQGAEAFF.

Only a few counts were recorded for this clone. The V gene is TRBV28, the J gene TRBJ2-2; the D is unclear. The ends were cut back, 5 bases at V and 4 bases at J, with 14 bases in the middle. Germline CDR1 MDHEN, CDR2 SYDVKM. CDR3 length: 15 residues. CDR3 sequence: CASSQSIRGTGELFF. CDR3 sequence (DNA): TGTGCCAGCAGTCAATCCATACGCGGCACCGGGGAGCTGTTTTTT.

The chain is built from TRBV7-2 and TRBJ1-3; maybe TRBD1 (6 bases). This CDR3 has 14 amino acids. The V end was cut by 5 bases, the J end by 5 bases, with 13 bases between. Germline-derived CDR1 and CDR2 are SGHTA and FQGNSA. As DNA, the CDR3 is TGTGCCAGCAGCCAAGGGACACTCCGAAACACCATATATTTT. Protein product: CASSQGTLRNTIYF.

The sample holds one count of this clone. The chain carries TRBV2 and TRBJ1-5; D is undetermined. The CDR3 is 15 amino acids. Germline V lookup: CDR1 SNHLY, CDR2 FYNNEI. Trimming stripped 3 bases from V and 11 bases from J, with 20 bases between. The CDR3 DNA reads as TGTGCCAGCAGTGAGGGTGAATGGGCGGGGAGGGCCCAGCATTTT. Translation: CASSEGEWAGRAQHF.

This clone was picked up many times. V and J are TRBV19 and TRBJ1-4; 8 bases map to TRBD1. This CDR3 contains 13 residues. From germline, CDR1 is LNHDA and CDR2 SQIVND (reference sequence). Trimming at V came to 10 bases and at J to 3 bases, leaving 4 bases not matched to a gene. The CDR3 DNA reads TGTGCCACCACAGGGGGGGCTAATGAAAAACTGTTTTTT. Protein sequence: CATTGGANEKLFF.

The chain has TRBV19 and TRBJ2-3, with 10 bases aligning to TRBD2. This CDR3 spans 13 amino acids. The V segment lost 9 bases and the J segment 1 base; nucleotides outside the gene matches: 1. Germline V gives CDR1 LNHDA, CDR2 SQIVND (reference sequence). The CDR3 DNA sequence: TGTGCCAGCGGGACTAGCGGCACAGATACGCAGTATTTT. It specifies CASGTSGTDTQYF.

The chain recombines TRBV6-5 with TRBJ1-1; 10 nucleotides align to TRBD1. Trimming took 8 bases from V and 1 from J; bases not matched to a gene: 4. This CDR3 region has 14 residues. Germline values: CDR1 MNHEY, CDR2 SVGAGI. The CDR3: CASGRQGANTEAFF. CDR3 coding DNA: TGTGCCAGCGGCAGACAGGGGGCGAACACTGAAGCTTTCTTT.

This clone appeared once. The chain recombines TRBV19 with TRBJ2-1; 9 bases are shared with TRBD2. The CDR3 loop spans 14 amino acids. Germline CDR1 reads LNHDA; CDR2 reads SQIVND (reference sequence). Trimming took 9 bases from V and 9 from J; bases not matched to a gene: 12. CDR3 sequence (DNA): TGTGCCAGCAGTCGGGGCGGGGGGGTGCTTGAGCAGTTCTTC. Translated: CASSRGGGVLEQFF.

The chain uses TRBV5-4 and TRBJ2-3, with 14 bases identical to TRBD2. Germline trimming cut 4 bases from V and 0 bases from J; bases unmatched to any gene: 10. Germline V gives CDR1 SGHNT, CDR2 YYREEE (reference sequence). The CDR3 is 19 residues long. CDR3 DNA sequence: TGTGCCAGCAGCACGCGACTAGCGGGGGGGATTTCTAGCACAGATACGCAGTATTTT. Residues: CASSTRLAGGISSTDTQYF. Full variable domain (missing parts from reference TRBV5-4 and TRBJ2-3): ETGVTQSPTHLIKTRGQQVTLRCSSQSGHNTVSWYQQALGQGPQFIFQYYREEENGRGNFPPRFSGLQFPNYSSELNVNALELDDSALYLCASSTRLAGGISSTDTQYFGPGTRLTVL.

The chain joins TRBV3-1 (or the pseudogene TRBV3-2) to TRBJ1-6; TRBD1 matches at 9 bases. CDR1 and CDR2 from the germline V gene are LGHDT and YNNKEL (reference sequence). The CDR3 loop spans 15 amino acids. Losses at the gene ends were 3 bases for V and 9 bases for J; bases not matched to a gene: 6. In DNA form, the CDR3 reads TGTGCCAGCAGCCAGAACGGGGACAGGGCTTCACCCCTCCACTTT. Translation gives CASSQNGDRASPLHF.

This rearrangement joins TRBV4-2 to TRBJ2-2; 7 positions match TRBD1. Unmatched junction bases numbered 5, after V lost 2 bases and J lost 5 bases. Per the germline V gene, CDR1 is LGHNA and CDR2 is YNFKEQ. The CDR3 spans 15 residues. CDR3 region: CASSQLGTETGELFF. CDR3 nucleotides: TGTGCCAGCAGCCAACTCGGGACAGAGACCGGGGAGCTGTTTTTT.

The rearrangement links TRBV4-1 to TRBJ2-1, with D maybe TRBD1 (5 bases). Trimming took 0 bases from V and 5 from J, leaving 14 bases between them. This CDR3 is built from 16 residues. The V gene's germline CDR1 is MGHRA and CDR2 YSYEKL. CDR3 sequence: CASSQDLGEHNNEQFF. DNA of the CDR3: TGCGCCAGCAGCCAAGATTTAGGGGAACATAACAATGAGCAGTTCTTC.

The rearrangement links TRBV2 to TRBJ1-3; no reliable D call. Trimming took 2 bases from V and 2 from J, leaving 10 bases between them. CDR1 is SNHLY, CDR2 FYNNEI, per germline. The CDR3 extends over 15 amino acids. Here the CDR3 DNA reads TGTGCCAGCAGTGAAAGGCAGGTCCCTGGAAACACCATATATTTT. Its translation: CASSERQVPGNTIYF.

The chain uses TRBV4-3 and TRBJ1-1; no definite D call. There are 15 residues in the CDR3. The germline CDR1 and CDR2 sequences are LGHNA and YSLEER. Trimming took off 4 bases at V and 3 bases at J, with 15 bases between the two ends. CDR3 DNA: TGCGCCAGCAGCCGACTATGGGGTGGGGACACTGAAGCTTTCTTT. Its translation is CASSRLWGGDTEAFF.

The chain joins TRBV4-1 to TRBJ2-1; TRBD2 matches at 9 bases. The length of the CDR3 is 16 residues. The junction had 7 bases not matched to a gene; V was cut back by 1 base and J by 6 bases. Germline CDR1 and CDR2: MGHRA and YSYEKL. As DNA, the CDR3 is TGCGCCAGCAGCCAAGGGGGCGCGGGGGGGCGCAATGAGCAGTTCTTC. Amino acid sequence: CASSQGGAGGRNEQFF.

This clone was seen a few times. V usage is TRBV7-2 and J usage is TRBJ1-2, with TRBD1 matching over 7 bases. The germline V gene encodes CDR1 SGHTA and CDR2 FQGNSA. The CDR3 length is 14 residues. Trimming cost V 4 bases and J 5 bases; bases outside gene matches: 7. In DNA, the CDR3 is TGTGCCAGCAGCTGGATCGGGACAGCTTATGGCTACACCTTC. Translated: CASSWIGTAYGYTF. Full variable domain (missing parts from reference TRBV7-2 and TRBJ1-2): GAGVSQSPSNKVTEKGKDVELRCDPISGHTALYWYRQSLGQGLEFLIYFQGNSAPDKSGLPSDRFSAERTGGSVSTLTIQRTQQEDSAVYLCASSWIGTAYGYTFGSGTRLTVV.

This sequence joins TRBV6-5 and TRBJ1-1; D perhaps matches TRBD1 (6 bases). CDR3 length: 16 amino acids. V lost 2 bases and J 0 bases, leaving 13 bases between the germline ends. Germline CDR1 and CDR2: MNHEY and SVGAGI. The CDR3 DNA reads as TGTGCCAGCAGTTACGACAGGCCATCAGTGAACACTGAAGCTTTCTTT. It codes for CASSYDRPSVNTEAFF.

The V gene is TRBV5-4, the J gene TRBJ2-1; 9 bases line up with TRBD2. Germline CDR1 reads SGHNT; CDR2 reads YYREEE (reference sequence). The CDR3 is 16 residues long. The V gene end was trimmed by 0 bases and the J gene end by 4 bases; junction bases not matched to a gene: 5. The CDR3 protein is CASSLAWRGGYNEQFF. CDR3 DNA sequence: TGTGCCAGCAGCTTGGCCTGGCGGGGGGGTTACAATGAGCAGTTCTTC.

A remark on this clone: Germline and junction disagree at one end, which may indicate a read error. The genes are TRBV6-5 and TRBJ2-1; possibly TRBD1 for D (5 bases). In germline, CDR1 is MNHEY, CDR2 SVGAGI. The CDR3 length is 12 residues. CDR3 sequence: CASSRQYNEQFF. The CDR3 DNA follows: TGTGCCAGCAGTAGACAGTACAATGAACAGTTCTTC.

This sequence joins TRBV5-4 and TRBJ2-3, with 7 bases fitting TRBD1. J lost 7 bases, V lost 4 bases, and 9 bases had no gene match. This CDR3 is built from 14 residues. Germline V lookup: CDR1 SGHNT, CDR2 YYREEE (reference sequence). CDR3 nucleotide sequence: TGTGCCAGCAGCCCCGGACAGGCAGGGTATACGCAGTATTTT. Residues: CASSPGQAGYTQYF.

The chain recombines TRBV5-1 with TRBJ2-4; 11 bases are shared with TRBD2. The CDR3 is 16 residues long. Losses at the gene ends were 4 bases for V and 3 bases for J; bases not matched to a gene: 6. Germline V gene lookup returns CDR1 SGHRS and CDR2 YFSETQ. The CDR3 region has the DNA TGCGCCAGCAGCGCGGGACTAGCGGACCTCAAAAACATTCAGTACTTC. It specifies CASSAGLADLKNIQYF.

Many counts were recorded for this clone. This sequence joins TRBV3-1 (or the pseudogene TRBV3-2) and TRBJ1-1, with a tentative D call TRBD1 (5 bases). CDR3 length: 17 amino acids. Trimming took off 4 bases at V and 0 bases at J, with 18 bases between the two ends. The germline gives CDR1 LGHDT, CDR2 YNNKEL (reference sequence). This CDR3 reads CASSRRSQGTVNTEAFF. DNA of the CDR3: TGTGCCAGCAGCCGAAGAAGTCAGGGAACGGTGAACACTGAAGCTTTCTTT.